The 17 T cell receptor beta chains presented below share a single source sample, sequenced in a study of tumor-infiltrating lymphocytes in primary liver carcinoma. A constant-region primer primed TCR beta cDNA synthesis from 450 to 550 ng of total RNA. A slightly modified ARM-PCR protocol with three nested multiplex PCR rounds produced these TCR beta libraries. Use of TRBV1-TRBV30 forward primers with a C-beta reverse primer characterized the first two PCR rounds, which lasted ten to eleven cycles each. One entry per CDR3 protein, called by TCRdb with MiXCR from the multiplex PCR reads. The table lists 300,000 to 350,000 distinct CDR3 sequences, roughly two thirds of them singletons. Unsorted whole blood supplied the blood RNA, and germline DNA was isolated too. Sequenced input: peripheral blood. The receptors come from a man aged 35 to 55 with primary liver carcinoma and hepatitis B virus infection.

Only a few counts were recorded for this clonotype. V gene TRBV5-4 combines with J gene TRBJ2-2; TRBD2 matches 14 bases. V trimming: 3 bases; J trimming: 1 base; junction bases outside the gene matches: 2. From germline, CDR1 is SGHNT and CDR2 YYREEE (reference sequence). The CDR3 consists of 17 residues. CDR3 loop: CASSSGLAGGNTGELFF. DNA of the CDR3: TGTGCCAGCAGCTCCGGACTAGCGGGAGGGAACACCGGGGAGCTGTTTTTT. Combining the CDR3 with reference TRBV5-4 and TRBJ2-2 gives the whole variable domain ETGVTQSPTHLIKTRGQQVTLRCSSQSGHNTVSWYQQALGQGPQFIFQYYREEENGRGNFPPRFSGLQFPNYSSELNVNALELDDSALYLCASSSGLAGGNTGELFFGEGSRLTVL.

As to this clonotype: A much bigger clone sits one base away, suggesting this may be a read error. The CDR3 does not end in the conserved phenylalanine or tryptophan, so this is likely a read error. The CDR3: CASSPGPYNEQFL. The CDR3 DNA is TGTGCCAGCAGTCCGGGTCCCTACAATGAGCAGTTCCTC. V is TRBV12-3 or TRBV12-4 and J is TRBJ2-1, with no clear D. The V end lost 5 bases, the J end lost 2 bases, and 7 bases lay between the germline ends. This CDR3 region has 13 residues.

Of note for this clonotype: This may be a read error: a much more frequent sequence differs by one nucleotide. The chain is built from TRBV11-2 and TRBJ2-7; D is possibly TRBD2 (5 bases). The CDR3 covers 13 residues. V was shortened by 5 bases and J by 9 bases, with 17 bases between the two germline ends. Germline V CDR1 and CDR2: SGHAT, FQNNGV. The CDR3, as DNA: TGTGCCAGCAGCCAAGATTTCAGTAGCGTGCAGTACTTC. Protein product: CASSQDFSSVQYF.

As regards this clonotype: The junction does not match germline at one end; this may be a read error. DNA of the CDR3: TGCGCCAGCAGTGATCCGTCGACAGGGACCTACGGGCAGTACTTC. This translates into CASSDPSTGTYGQYF. The chain is built from TRBV10-1 and TRBJ2-7, with TRBD1 identical over 7 bases. The CDR3 has 15 residues. The germline gives CDR1 WNHNN, CDR2 SYGVQD (reference sequence).

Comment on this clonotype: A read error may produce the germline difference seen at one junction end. The DNA of the CDR3 is TGTGCCAACAGCAGGGGGCAGTCCTACGAGCAGTACTTC. Translated: CANSRGQSYEQYF. The rearrangement joins TRBV11-2 to TRBJ2-7; 8 bases map to TRBD1. This CDR3 contains 13 residues. The germline V gene encodes CDR1 SGHAT and CDR2 FQNNGV.

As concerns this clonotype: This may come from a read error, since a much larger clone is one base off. The CDR3 region has the DNA TGTGCCAGCAGTTACTCGCAGGGGGCGAATTCACCCCTCCACTTT. It translates to CASSYSQGANSPLHF. The chain recombines TRBV6-5 with TRBJ1-6; 8 bases match TRBD1. This CDR3 comprises 15 residues. V trimming: 0 bases; J trimming: 7 bases; junction bases outside the gene matches: 2. Germline loops: CDR1 MNHEY, CDR2 SVGAGI.

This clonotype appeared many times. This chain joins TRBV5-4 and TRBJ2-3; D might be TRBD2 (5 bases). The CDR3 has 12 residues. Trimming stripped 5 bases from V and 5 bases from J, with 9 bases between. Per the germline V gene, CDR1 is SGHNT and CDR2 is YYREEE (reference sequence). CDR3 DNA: TGTGCCAGCAGTCCACGGGGAGATACGCAGTATTTT. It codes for CASSPRGDTQYF.

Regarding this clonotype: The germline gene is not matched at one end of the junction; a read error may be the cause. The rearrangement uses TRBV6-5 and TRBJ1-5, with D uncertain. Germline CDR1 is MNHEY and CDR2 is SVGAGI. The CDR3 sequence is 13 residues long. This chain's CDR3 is CASSPTLRTPQHF. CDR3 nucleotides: TGTGCCAGCAGTCCGACCCTTCGAACGCCCCAACATTTT.

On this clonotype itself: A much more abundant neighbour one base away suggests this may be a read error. The CDR3 reads CASSYRGQGYGYTF. As DNA, the CDR3 is TGTGCCAGCAGTTACAGGGGACAGGGCTATGGCTACACCTTC. This sequence joins TRBV6-5 and TRBJ1-2; the match to TRBD1 covers 9 bases. The germline V gene has CDR1 MNHEY and CDR2 SVGAGI. The CDR3 has 14 amino acids. With V trimmed by 2 bases and J by 4 bases, 2 bases remained unmatched.

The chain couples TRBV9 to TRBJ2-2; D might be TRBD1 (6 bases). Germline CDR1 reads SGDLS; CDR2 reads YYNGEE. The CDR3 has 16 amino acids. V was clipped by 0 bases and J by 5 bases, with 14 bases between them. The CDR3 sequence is CASSVVSGVETGELFF. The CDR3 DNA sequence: TGTGCCAGCAGCGTAGTATCAGGGGTAGAAACCGGGGAGCTGTTTTTT.

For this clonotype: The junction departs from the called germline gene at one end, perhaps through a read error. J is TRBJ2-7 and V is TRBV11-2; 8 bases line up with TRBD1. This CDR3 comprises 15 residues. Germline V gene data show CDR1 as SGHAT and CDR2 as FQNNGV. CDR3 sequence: CVSSFGQGGTYEQYF. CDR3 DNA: TGTGTCAGCAGTTTCGGACAGGGTGGGACCTACGAGCAGTACTTC.

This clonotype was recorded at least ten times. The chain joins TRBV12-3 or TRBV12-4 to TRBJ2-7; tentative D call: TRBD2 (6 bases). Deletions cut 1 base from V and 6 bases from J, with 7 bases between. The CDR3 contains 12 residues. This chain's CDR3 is CASSLVGGEQYF. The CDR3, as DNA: TGTGCCAGCAGTTTAGTGGGAGGCGAGCAGTACTTC.

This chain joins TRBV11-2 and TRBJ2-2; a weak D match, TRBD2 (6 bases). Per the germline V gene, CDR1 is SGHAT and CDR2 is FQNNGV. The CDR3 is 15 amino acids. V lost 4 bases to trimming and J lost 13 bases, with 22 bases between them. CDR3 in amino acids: CASSYLEGYTRVLFF. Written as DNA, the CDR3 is TGTGCCAGCAGCTATTTGGAGGGATACACCAGGGTGCTGTTTTTT.

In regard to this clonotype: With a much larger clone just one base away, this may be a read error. The CDR3 coding sequence is TGTGCCAGCAGCAACCCCGGACAGGGGTTAGATACGCAGTATTTT. It specifies CASSNPGQGLDTQYF. The chain uses TRBV6-6 and TRBJ2-3; 9 nucleotides match TRBD1. The CDR3 covers 15 residues. CDR1 is MNHNY and CDR2 is SVGAGI in the germline V gene (reference sequence). J lost 5 bases, V lost 6 bases, and 9 bases had no gene match.

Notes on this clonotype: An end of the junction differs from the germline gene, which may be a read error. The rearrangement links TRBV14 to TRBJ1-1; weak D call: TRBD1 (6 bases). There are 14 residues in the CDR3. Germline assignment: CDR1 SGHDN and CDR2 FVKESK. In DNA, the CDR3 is TGCGCCAGCAGCGAAAAGGGGGGCGCGGATGAAGCTTTCTTT. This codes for CASSEKGGADEAFF.

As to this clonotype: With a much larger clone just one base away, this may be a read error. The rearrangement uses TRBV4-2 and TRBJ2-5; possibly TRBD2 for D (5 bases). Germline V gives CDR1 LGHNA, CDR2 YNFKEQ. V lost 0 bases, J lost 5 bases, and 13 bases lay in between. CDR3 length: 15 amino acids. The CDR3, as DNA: TGTGCCAGCAGCCAAGATTACGAGGGCGCGGAGACCCAGTACTTC. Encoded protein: CASSQDYEGAETQYF.

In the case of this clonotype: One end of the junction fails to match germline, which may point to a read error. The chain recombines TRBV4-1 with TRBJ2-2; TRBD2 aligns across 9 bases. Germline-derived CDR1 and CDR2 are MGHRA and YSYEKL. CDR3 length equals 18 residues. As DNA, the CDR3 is TGCGCCGGCAGCCAAGACGGCGGGGGGGCGTGGTACACCGGGGAGCTGTTTTTT. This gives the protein CAGSQDGGGAWYTGELFF.